This passage covers 14 T cell receptor beta chains from one sample sequenced in a study of response to subunit inactivated influenza vaccine. TCRdb re-analysed the RT-PCR reads in MiXCR, keeping a single row per CDR3 protein. Here the sample spans more than 450,000 distinct CDR3 sequences, approximately 10% being singletons. This material consisted of PBMCs from blood, taken on the day of vaccination. The receptors stem from a middle-aged man who received an inactivated influenza vaccine.

The rearrangement uses TRBV29-1 and TRBJ2-3; either TRBD1 or TRBD2 may supply D (6 bases each). Trimming stripped 7 bases from V and 1 base from J, with 18 bases between. The CDR3 is made up of 15 amino acids. Per germline, CDR1 SQVTM and CDR2 ANQGSEA. The CDR3 coding sequence is TGCAGCGGAAGGGGGGCGGGAAGAGGCACAGATACGCAGTATTTT. Its translation is CSGRGAGRGTDTQYF.

This clonotype was counted between two and nine times. At one end, the junction sequence differs from germline, possibly due to a read error. The V gene is TRBV12-3 or TRBV12-4, the J gene TRBJ1-2; 9 nucleotides align to TRBD1. The CDR3 loop spans 13 amino acids. The CDR3: CASRANRGLGYTF. Written as DNA, the CDR3 is TGTGCCAGCAGAGCAAACAGGGGGCTTGGCTATACCTTC.

The genes are TRBV3-1 and TRBJ1-3; D is perhaps TRBD1 (5 bases). The V gene lost 1 base and the J gene lost 4 bases, with 11 bases spanning the gap. This CDR3 contains 15 residues. CDR1 is LGHDT, CDR2 YNNKEL, per germline (reference sequence). The chain's CDR3 is CASSQGKGPGNTIYF. The CDR3 nucleotides are TGTGCCAGCAGCCAAGGGAAGGGGCCCGGAAACACCATATATTTT.

The V and J genes are TRBV5-1 and TRBJ1-1; D might be TRBD1 (5 bases). The CDR3 has 15 amino acids. Trimming stripped 0 bases from V and 1 base from J, with 10 bases between. Germline V gene lookup returns CDR1 SGHRS and CDR2 YFSETQ. Here the CDR3 reads CASSLGPGRNTEAFF. The CDR3, as DNA: TGCGCCAGCAGCTTGGGCCCAGGGCGGAACACTGAAGCTTTCTTT. Full variable domain (missing parts from reference TRBV5-1 and TRBJ1-1): KAGVTQTPRYLIKTRGQQVTLSCSPISGHRSVSWYQQTPGQGLQFLFEYFSETQRNKGNFPGRFSGRQFSNSRSEMNVSTLELGDSALYLCASSLGPGRNTEAFFGQGTRLTVV.

The rearrangement uses TRBV16 and TRBJ2-5; D not resolved. Per the germline V gene, CDR1 is KGHSY and CDR2 is FQNENV. The CDR3 runs 15 residues. Trimming removed 0 bases from V and 2 bases from J, with 10 bases in between. The CDR3 here is CASSQSVDIQETQYF. For the CDR3, the DNA is TGTGCCAGCAGCCAATCTGTAGACATACAAGAGACCCAGTACTTC. Combining the CDR3 with reference TRBV16 and TRBJ2-5 gives the whole variable domain GEEVAQTPKHLVRGEGQKAKLYCAPIKGHSYVFWYQQVLKNEFKFLISFQNENVFDETGMPKERFSAKCLPNSPCSLEIQATKLEDSAVYFCASSQSVDIQETQYFGPGTRLLVL.

This chain connects TRBV20-1 to TRBJ2-3; TRBD2 matches 8 bases. Unmatched junction bases numbered 5, after V lost 3 bases and J lost 3 bases. This CDR3 region has 14 residues. From germline, CDR1 is DFQATT and CDR2 SNEGSKA (reference sequence). CDR3 amino acids: CSARRGARTDTQYF. The CDR3 DNA sequence: TGCAGTGCTAGGCGGGGGGCGAGAACAGATACGCAGTATTTT.

This clonotype was seen a few times. The V gene is TRBV6-1, the J gene TRBJ2-4, with D possibly TRBD1 on 6 matching bases. Germline assignment: CDR1 MNHNS and CDR2 SASEGT. The V gene lost 4 bases and the J gene lost 0 bases, with 13 bases spanning the gap. This CDR3 comprises 16 residues. The CDR3, as DNA: TGTGCCAGCAGTGGTATACAGGGTTCAGCCAAAAACATTCAGTACTTC. Its translation: CASSGIQGSAKNIQYF.

This chain links TRBV5-1 with TRBJ2-3; no definite D call. The CDR3 is made up of 12 amino acids. Germline CDR1 reads SGHRS; CDR2 reads YFSETQ. Trimming removed 3 bases from V and 7 bases from J, with 9 bases in between. CDR3 protein: CASSSSIHTQYF. The CDR3 bases are TGCGCCAGCAGCTCAAGCATTCATACGCAGTATTTT.

This clonotype was detected ten times or more. The chain employs TRBV27 and TRBJ2-2, with TRBD2 identical over 7 bases. Per the germline V gene, CDR1 is MNHEY and CDR2 is SMNVEV (reference sequence). V lost 5 bases, J lost 0 bases, and 12 bases stayed unmatched. The CDR3 extends over 18 amino acids. CDR3 nucleotide sequence: TGTGCCAGCAGTCGACAGTACCTAGCGGCCTCGAACACCGGGGAGCTGTTTTTT. This codes for CASSRQYLAASNTGELFF.

This clonotype was counted once. A clone one base away is much larger, so this may be a read error. This chain connects TRBV7-2 to TRBJ2-1; D is unclear. Per germline, CDR1 SGHTA and CDR2 FQGNSA. The CDR3 length is 14 residues. The CDR3 reads CASSPPRIYTEQFF. The CDR3 coding sequence is TGTGCCAGCAGCCCCCCCAGGATATACACTGAGCAGTTCTTC.

With respect to this clonotype: Sequence at one end of the junction differs from germline and may be a read error. The V and J genes are TRBV12-3 or TRBV12-4 and TRBJ2-1; D gene ambiguous. The CDR3 runs to 13 residues. The CDR3: CASSLSGYNVQFF. The CDR3 DNA reads as TGTGCCAGCAGTTTATCCGGATACAATGTGCAGTTCTTC.

The chain couples TRBV9 to TRBJ1-4; a possible D gene is TRBD1 (6 bases). Trimming removed 3 bases from V and 7 bases from J, with 13 bases in between. Germline CDR1 SGDLS, CDR2 YYNGEE. This CDR3 is 14 amino acids long. Here the CDR3 reads CASSAGGAPEKLFF. The CDR3 nucleotides are TGTGCCAGCAGCGCGGGGGGGGCGCCTGAAAAACTGTTTTTT.

V is TRBV4-2 and J is TRBJ2-3, with TRBD2 matching 7 bases. Germline values: CDR1 LGHNA, CDR2 YNFKEQ. V lost 1 base to trimming and J lost 0 bases; unmatched junction nucleotides: 7. This CDR3 is 17 amino acids long. This CDR3 reads CASSQVWSGTSTDTQYF. The CDR3 bases are TGTGCCAGCAGCCAAGTCTGGAGCGGGACTAGCACAGATACGCAGTATTTT.

This clonotype has a count of ten or more. V usage is TRBV19 and J usage is TRBJ1-1; D is undetermined. CDR3 length equals 12 residues. Germline-derived CDR1 and CDR2 are LNHDA and SQIVND (reference sequence). With 9 bases removed from V and 2 bases from J, the gap between germline ends came to 10 bases. This CDR3 reads CASGHLNTEAFF. CDR3 in DNA: TGTGCCAGCGGGCACCTTAACACTGAAGCTTTCTTT.